One and the same sample provided the 17 T cell receptor beta chains below, sequenced in a study of shared clonotypes between healthy human individuals. The repertoire was sequenced with immunoSEQ multiplex PCR; TCRdb's copy has only in-frame clones and lacks some. The repertoire holds around 1.5 million clones, with around 98% as singletons. Specimen: naive CD4+ T cells sorted from blood. As to subset: CD45RA+ positively selected. Receptors were obtained from a man aged 25-45 years in good health.

V is TRBV19 and J is TRBJ1-2; 7 bases fit TRBD1. CDR3 length: 14 amino acids. Germline V CDR1 and CDR2: LNHDA, SQIVND (reference sequence). The V and J ends lost 5 bases and 4 bases, in that order; junction bases with no gene match: 7. The CDR3: CASSGRGGVYGYTF. The DNA for the CDR3 is TGTGCCAGTAGTGGTAGAGGGGGCGTCTATGGCTACACCTTC.

Concerning this clone itself: Other DNA variants within this sample encode the same CDR3. The genes are TRBV28 and TRBJ2-7; no clear D gene. The V end lost 6 bases, the J end lost 3 bases, and 6 bases lay between the germline ends. The CDR3 is 11 amino acids. CDR1 is MDHEN and CDR2 is SYDVKM in the germline V gene. Here the CDR3 DNA reads TGTGCCAGCAGGGCCCTCTACGAGCAGTACTTC. This codes for CASRALYEQYF.

The chain links TRBV7-3 to TRBJ2-2; 9 nucleotides match TRBD1. This CDR3 is built from 17 residues. From germline, CDR1 is SGHTA and CDR2 FQGTGA. V dropped 0 bases and J dropped 2; count of bases not matched to a gene: 4. The CDR3 reads CASSLTLDRGNTGELFF. The CDR3 coding sequence is TGTGCCAGCAGCTTAACGTTGGACAGGGGAAACACCGGGGAGCTGTTTTTT.

The chain links TRBV2 to TRBJ2-7, with 10 bases matching TRBD2. Losses at the gene ends were 4 bases for V and 3 bases for J; bases not matched to a gene: 12. This CDR3 has 17 residues. Germline V gene data show CDR1 as SNHLY and CDR2 as FYNNEI. The CDR3 reads CASSGGPGLAEYYEQYF. CDR3 bases: TGTGCCAGCAGTGGGGGACCTGGACTAGCGGAGTACTACGAGCAGTACTTC.

This chain links TRBV2 with TRBJ1-4; D unresolved. Germline CDR1 is SNHLY and CDR2 is FYNNEI. This CDR3 is 15 amino acids long. V was pared by 2 bases and J by 6 bases, with 13 bases between. The CDR3 spells CASSELRGGDEKLFF. As DNA, the CDR3 is TGTGCCAGCAGTGAATTACGGGGAGGAGATGAAAAACTGTTTTTT.

The V and J genes are TRBV29-1 and TRBJ2-5; 9 bases are a match to TRBD2. CDR1 and CDR2 (germline): SQVTM, ANQGSEA. The CDR3 is 13 residues long. V was pared by 4 bases and J by 9 bases, with 9 bases of the junction left unmatched. Here the CDR3 DNA reads TGCAGCGTTGTTCAGCGGTTAGCGGGGGCCCAGTACTTC. This sequence encodes CSVVQRLAGAQYF.

V gene TRBV7-2 combines with J gene TRBJ2-7, with 7 bases aligning to TRBD2. V trimming: 4 bases; J trimming: 0 bases; junction bases outside the gene matches: 0. This CDR3 comprises 13 residues. CDR1 is SGHTA, CDR2 FQGNSA, per germline. The DNA of the CDR3 is TGTGCCAGCAGCTGGACTAGCTCCTACGAGCAGTACTTC. Its protein is CASSWTSSYEQYF.

The chain employs TRBV5-1 and TRBJ2-7; 12 bases match TRBD2. This CDR3 is built from 13 residues. Germline assignment: CDR1 SGHRS and CDR2 YFSETQ. V dropped 9 bases and J dropped 3; count of bases not matched to a gene: 4. The CDR3 here is CATSTSGSYEQYF. CDR3 sequence (DNA): TGCGCCACCTCGACTAGCGGGAGCTACGAGCAGTACTTC.

V and J are TRBV6-1 and TRBJ2-2, with TRBD2 identical over 12 bases. In germline, CDR1 is MNHNS, CDR2 SASEGT. Trimming at V came to 4 bases and at J to 5 bases, leaving 5 bases not matched to a gene. The CDR3 is made up of 16 amino acids. CDR3 in amino acids: CASSGLAGVRTGELFF. The CDR3 DNA is TGTGCCAGCAGTGGACTAGCGGGAGTTCGGACCGGGGAGCTGTTTTTT.

This clone was seen a single time. The rearrangement uses TRBV28 and TRBJ2-7; D not certain. The CDR3 totals 14 residues. Germline CDR1 is MDHEN and CDR2 is SYDVKM. V lost 5 bases and J 5 bases, leaving 16 bases between the germline ends. DNA of the CDR3: TGTGCCAGCAGTCGACACGCGATGGTAGACGAGCAGTACTTC. Its translation is CASSRHAMVDEQYF.

CDR3: CASSLRTSGLSGQYF. In DNA, the CDR3 is TGTGCCAGCAGCTTAAGGACTAGCGGCCTCAGCGGGCAGTATTTT. The rearrangement uses TRBV7-8 and TRBJ2-3, with TRBD2 identical over 10 bases. The CDR3 is 15 residues long. CDR1 and CDR2 (germline): SGHVS, FQNEAQ. The J segment lost 11 bases and the V segment lost 2 bases, leaving 10 bases of the junction unmatched.

This rearrangement joins TRBV27 to TRBJ2-7, with D possibly TRBD1 on 6 matching bases. Trimming took 4 bases from V and 2 from J, leaving 12 bases between them. The CDR3 runs 14 residues. Germline V gene data show CDR1 as MNHEY and CDR2 as SMNVEV (reference sequence). CDR3 in amino acids: CASSSGTQTYEQYF. The CDR3 DNA reads as TGTGCCAGCAGTTCCGGGACACAGACCTACGAGCAGTACTTC.

This clone was counted a single time. The CDR3 bases are TGTGCCAGCAGTCCATCGACTAGCGGGAGGGCATATACGCAGTATTTT. This encodes CASSPSTSGRAYTQYF. The chain recombines TRBV27 with TRBJ2-3; 14 nucleotides align to TRBD2. V lost 5 bases and J lost 7; bases outside the gene matches: 8. Germline lookup yields CDR1 MNHEY and CDR2 SMNVEV (reference sequence). This CDR3 spans 16 amino acids.

This chain links TRBV4-1 with TRBJ2-5; the match to TRBD1 covers 8 bases. V lost 3 bases to trimming and J lost 4 bases; unmatched junction nucleotides: 7. This CDR3 spans 15 amino acids. Germline loops: CDR1 MGHRA, CDR2 YSYEKL. The DNA for the CDR3 is TGCGCCAGCAGCCACCTAGGACAGGGTAGAGAGACCCAGTACTTC. The encoded protein is CASSHLGQGRETQYF.

The rearrangement uses TRBV18 and TRBJ2-5; 7 bases align to TRBD2. CDR3 size: 14 residues. J lost 1 base, V lost 3 bases, and 2 bases had no gene match. CDR1 is KGHSH and CDR2 is LQKENI in the germline V gene. The chain's CDR3 is CASSPTSSQETQYF. Here the CDR3 DNA reads TGTGCCAGCTCACCGACTAGCAGCCAAGAGACCCAGTACTTC.

This chain joins TRBV9 and TRBJ2-1; 11 bases agree with TRBD2. CDR3 size: 15 residues. Per the germline V gene, CDR1 is SGDLS and CDR2 is YYNGEE. V gave up 1 base and J gave up 7 bases; unmatched junction bases: 4. CDR3 DNA: TGTGCCAGCAGCGTATCCCCTAGCGGGAGGAATGAGCAGTTCTTC. Protein sequence: CASSVSPSGRNEQFF.

V gene TRBV28 combines with J gene TRBJ2-5; the match to TRBD1 covers 8 bases. Per germline, CDR1 MDHEN and CDR2 SYDVKM. Trimming cost V 10 bases and J 5 bases; bases outside gene matches: 9. The CDR3 is 13 amino acids. This chain's CDR3 is CATHDDRGETQYF. Here the CDR3 DNA reads TGTGCCACCCACGACGACAGGGGTGAGACCCAGTACTTC.